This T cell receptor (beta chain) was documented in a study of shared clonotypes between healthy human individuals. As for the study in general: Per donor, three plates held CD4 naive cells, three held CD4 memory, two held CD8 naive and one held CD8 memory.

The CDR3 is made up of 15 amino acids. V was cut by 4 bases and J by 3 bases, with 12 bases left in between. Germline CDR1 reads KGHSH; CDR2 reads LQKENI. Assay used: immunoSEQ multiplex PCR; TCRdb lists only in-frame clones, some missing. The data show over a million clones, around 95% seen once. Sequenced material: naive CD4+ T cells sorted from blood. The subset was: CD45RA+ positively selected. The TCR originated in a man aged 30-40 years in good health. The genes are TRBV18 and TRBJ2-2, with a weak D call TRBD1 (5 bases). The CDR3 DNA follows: TGTGCCAGCTCACGGGCAGGGCTGTACACCGGGGAGCTGTTTTTT. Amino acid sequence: CASSRAGLYTGELFF.